The clone carrying this T cell receptor beta chain was detected a few times. What it recognizes is unknown. The CDR3 length is 15 residues. Trimming took off 3 bases at V and 1 base at J, with 13 bases between the two ends. Looked up from germline, CDR1 is SGHAT and CDR2 is FQNNGV. The data belong to a study of T cell responses to AZD1222 COVID-19 vaccine. Broader study findings: The number of AZD1222 recipients seropositive at baseline was only 6 or 7. Possibly, clonal diversity was underestimated; donors were largely white British and included more females.

Method: immunoSEQ multiplex PCR; TCRdb's copy keeps in-frame clones and lacks some. In the table there are more than 50,000 clones, 89% of which are singletons. Sequences were derived from peripheral blood, sampled on day 0 of AZD1222 vaccination. This receptor was obtained from an adult in good health. This chain links TRBV11-2 with TRBJ2-7; a weak D match, TRBD1 (5 bases). The CDR3 region is CASSFSTGRSYEQYF. CDR3 bases: TGTGCCAGCAGCTTCTCAACAGGTCGGTCCTACGAGCAGTACTTC.